Listed here are 32 T cell receptor beta chains from one sample, sequenced in a study of identical twins. TCRdb ran MiXCR on the 5' RACE reads and lists one entry per CDR3 protein. This table has over 200,000 distinct CDR3 sequences, more than 9% appearing once. Source material: memory T cells sorted from blood. The receptors here all came from a man aged 45-65 years in good health.

Many counts were recorded for this clonotype. The gene calls are TRBV20-1 and TRBJ2-2, with unresolved D. The CDR3 runs to 14 residues. V lost 0 bases and J lost 7, with 12 bases in between. Germline CDR1 is DFQATT and CDR2 is SNEGSKA (reference sequence). As DNA, the CDR3 is TGCAGTGCTAGAGATCAGAAGGTTCTCGGGGAGCTGTTTTTT. Protein sequence: CSARDQKVLGELFF.

A few counts support this clonotype. The V and J genes are TRBV6-1 and TRBJ1-6, with 7 bases lining up with TRBD1. The CDR3 covers 15 residues. J was trimmed by 9 bases and V by 6 bases; bases with no gene match: 11. CDR1 and CDR2 (germline): MNHNS, SASEGT. CDR3 sequence (DNA): TGTGCCAGCAGGAACACAGGGGCCCAAAGTTCACCCCTCCACTTT. It encodes CASRNTGAQSSPLHF.

This clonotype was seen ten or more times. The rearrangement joins TRBV5-1 to TRBJ1-1, with a weak D call TRBD1 (5 bases). The CDR3 runs to 13 residues. Trimming stripped 4 bases from V and 3 bases from J, with 10 bases between. The germline V gene encodes CDR1 SGHRS and CDR2 YFSETQ. Here the CDR3 DNA reads TGCGCCAGCAGCCGGGACCCAGACACTGAAGCTTTCTTT. Translation: CASSRDPDTEAFF. The variable domain in full, completed from reference TRBV5-1 and TRBJ1-1, reads KAGVTQTPRYLIKTRGQQVTLSCSPISGHRSVSWYQQTPGQGLQFLFEYFSETQRNKGNFPGRFSGRQFSNSRSEMNVSTLELGDSALYLCASSRDPDTEAFFGQGTRLTVV.

The chain couples TRBV5-1 to TRBJ2-5, with D perhaps being TRBD1 or TRBD2 (5 bases each). This CDR3 has 16 amino acids. V was pared by 0 bases and J by 4 bases, with 16 bases between. Germline V gene lookup returns CDR1 SGHRS and CDR2 YFSETQ. Written as DNA, the CDR3 is TGCGCCAGCAGCTTGGCCGGCAGGGAGAGGGGAGAGACCCAGTACTTC. It is translated as CASSLAGRERGETQYF.

The J gene is TRBJ2-7, the V gene TRBV2; TRBD1 is a possible D gene (6 bases). V gave up 4 bases and J gave up 5 bases, with 9 bases separating them. CDR1 SNHLY and CDR2 FYNNEI come from the germline V gene. This CDR3 spans 12 amino acids. DNA for the CDR3: TGTGCCAGCAGTGGACACAGGGACGAGCAGTACTTC. This sequence encodes CASSGHRDEQYF.

The genes are TRBV29-1 and TRBJ2-1; the D gene is possibly TRBD1 (5 bases). The length of the CDR3 is 15 residues. Trimming shortened V by 6 bases and J by 4 bases, and 19 bases separated the two germline ends. Per germline, CDR1 SQVTM and CDR2 ANQGSEA. CDR3 sequence (DNA): TGCAGCGTCGCGGTAATTGGGGCATGGTACAATGAGCAGTTCTTC. Protein product: CSVAVIGAWYNEQFF.

The chain employs TRBV4-1 and TRBJ2-2; 10 bases are shared with TRBD2. V shed 1 base, J shed 4 bases, and the junction held 6 bases outside the gene matches. Germline V gene sequence: CDR1 MGHRA, CDR2 YSYEKL. This CDR3 has 17 residues. CDR3 loop: CASSQGLAGGPTGELFF. The CDR3, as DNA: TGCGCCAGCAGCCAAGGGTTAGCGGGGGGTCCCACCGGGGAGCTGTTTTTT.

The gene calls are TRBV12-3 or TRBV12-4 and TRBJ1-1, with D unclear. This CDR3 has 13 residues. Trimming left V 2 bases short and J 4 bases short, with 8 bases between. Written as DNA, the CDR3 is TGTGCCAGCAGTTTACAGAGAGGCACTGAAGCTTTCTTT. Its protein product is CASSLQRGTEAFF.

There are many counts of this clonotype. The gene calls are TRBV9 and TRBJ2-3; D not certain. The ends were cut back, 0 bases at V and 3 bases at J, with 5 bases in the middle. The CDR3 is 13 amino acids. CDR1 is SGDLS, CDR2 YYNGEE, per germline. The CDR3 DNA reads TGTGCCAGCAGCGTAGTAACTACAGATACGCAGTATTTT. Protein: CASSVVTTDTQYF.

This clonotype was found many times. V is TRBV6-2 or TRBV6-3 and J is TRBJ2-3; 8 bases match TRBD1. The V and J ends lost 6 bases and 7 bases, in that order; junction bases with no gene match: 12. This CDR3 contains 15 residues. Germline V gene sequence: CDR1 MNHEY, CDR2 SVGEGT. The CDR3 nucleotides are TGTGCCAGCAGGACTGGGCAGGGGGCGGTTAATACGCAGTATTTT. Translation gives CASRTGQGAVNTQYF.

The V call is TRBV15, the J call TRBJ1-2; D gene uncertain. Germline V lookup: CDR1 LNHNV, CDR2 YYDKDF (reference sequence). Trimming pared 3 bases from V and 4 bases from J, leaving 18 bases between. There are 16 residues in the CDR3. This CDR3 reads CATSRVGSGLVYGYTF. The DNA of the CDR3 is TGTGCCACCAGCAGGGTTGGCAGCGGGCTGGTCTATGGCTACACCTTC.

This clonotype was picked up many times. This chain links TRBV7-2 with TRBJ2-1; perhaps D is TRBD1 or TRBD2 (5 bases each). This CDR3 contains 15 residues. V was shortened by 7 bases and J by 0 bases, with 13 bases between the two germline ends. The V gene's germline CDR1 is SGHTA and CDR2 FQGNSA. CDR3 DNA: TGTGCCAGCACCCCGGGGCAGAGCTCCTACAATGAGCAGTTCTTC. This sequence encodes CASTPGQSSYNEQFF.

This clonotype showed up just a few times. This chain uses TRBV20-1 with TRBJ1-5; D gene unclear. The CDR3 consists of 13 residues. Trimming took 6 bases from V and 3 from J, leaving 12 bases between them. Germline assignment: CDR1 DFQATT and CDR2 SNEGSKA (reference sequence). CDR3 bases: TGCAGTGCGGGGAGCGGGATCAATCAGCCCCAGCATTTT. Its protein is CSAGSGINQPQHF.

This clonotype was observed many times. The rearrangement joins TRBV28 to TRBJ1-3; D might be TRBD1 (5 bases). The CDR3 length is 14 residues. In germline, CDR1 is MDHEN, CDR2 SYDVKM. V was shortened by 2 bases and J by 4 bases, with 9 bases between the two germline ends. Here the CDR3 reads CASSLGGDGNTIYF. The CDR3, as DNA: TGTGCCAGCAGTTTAGGAGGGGACGGAAACACCATATATTTT.

A few counts support this clonotype. The chain links TRBV7-2 to TRBJ1-2, with D perhaps TRBD1 (6 bases). The CDR3 totals 14 residues. The ends were cut back, 5 bases at V and 4 bases at J, with 14 bases in the middle. CDR1 is SGHTA, CDR2 FQGNSA, per germline. CDR3 protein: CASSPQTGRYGYTF. Written as DNA, the CDR3 is TGTGCCAGCAGCCCCCAGACAGGCCGCTATGGCTACACCTTC.

This chain links TRBV5-5 with TRBJ2-6; 9 bases are shared with TRBD1. Per germline, CDR1 SGHKS and CDR2 YYEKEE (reference sequence). The CDR3 is made up of 18 amino acids. With V trimmed by 2 bases and J by 0 bases, 6 bases remained unmatched. In DNA, the CDR3 is TGTGCCAGCAGCTTTGATGGGACAGGGCTCTCTGGGGCCAACGTCCTGACTTTC. Residues: CASSFDGTGLSGANVLTF. Combining the CDR3 with reference TRBV5-5 and TRBJ2-6 gives the whole variable domain DAGVTQSPTHLIKTRGQQVTLRCSPISGHKSVSWYQQVLGQGPQFIFQYYEKEERGRGNFPDRFSARQFPNYSSELNVNALLLGDSALYLCASSFDGTGLSGANVLTFGAGSRLTVL.

This clonotype has just a few counts. The V call is TRBV6-1, the J call TRBJ1-1; D remains unclear. The germline gives CDR1 MNHNS, CDR2 SASEGT. The CDR3 runs to 13 residues. V was pared by 7 bases and J by 4 bases, with 13 bases between. CDR3: CASTGMVGTEAFF. The CDR3 nucleotides read TGTGCCAGCACCGGGATGGTTGGCACTGAAGCTTTCTTT.

Ten or more counts support this clonotype. The V call is TRBV29-1, the J call TRBJ2-7; possible D gene TRBD2, 5 bases. The CDR3 is 13 residues long. CDR1 SQVTM and CDR2 ANQGSEA come from the germline V gene. V gave up 4 bases and J gave up 4 bases, with 14 bases separating them. CDR3 sequence: CSVVLKTGYEQYF. CDR3 bases: TGCAGCGTTGTCCTCAAAACGGGATACGAGCAGTACTTC.

This clonotype has just one count. The chain carries TRBV7-6 and TRBJ2-2, with a possible D match to TRBD2 (7 bases). V was cut by 1 base and J by 6 bases, with 9 bases left in between. The length of the CDR3 is 14 residues. CDR1 and CDR2 (germline): SGHVS, FNYEAQ. The CDR3 nucleotides read TGTGCCAGCAGCTTAGGGGAGGGGGCCGGGGAGCTGTTTTTT. Residues: CASSLGEGAGELFF.

This clonotype occurred many times. This rearrangement joins TRBV7-2 to TRBJ2-3, with TRBD1 matching over 10 bases. Germline loops: CDR1 SGHTA, CDR2 FQGNSA. V lost 5 bases and J lost 6; bases outside the gene matches: 5. The CDR3 loop spans 14 amino acids. CDR3 in DNA: TGTGCCAGCAGCGACAGGGGGCGCTTGGATACGCAGTATTTT. Amino acid sequence: CASSDRGRLDTQYF.

The gene calls are TRBV20-1 and TRBJ2-7; tentatively, D is TRBD1 (5 bases). Germline CDR1 reads DFQATT; CDR2 reads SNEGSKA (reference sequence). This CDR3 contains 15 residues. Trimming left V 3 bases short and J 2 bases short, with 17 bases between. CDR3 nucleotide sequence: TGCAGTGCTAGTCCCTATGGGGCCACTCCCTACGAGCAGTACTTC. It yields the protein CSASPYGATPYEQYF.

There are a few counts of this clonotype. J is TRBJ1-5 and V is TRBV27, with unresolved D. The ends were cut back, 3 bases at V and 6 bases at J, with 15 bases in the middle. The CDR3 loop spans 15 amino acids. Germline V CDR1 and CDR2: MNHEY, SMNVEV (reference sequence). This chain's CDR3 is CASSLSIPSAQPQHF. The CDR3 bases are TGTGCCAGCAGTTTGTCCATCCCTTCAGCTCAGCCCCAGCATTTT.

In its sample, this clonotype was seen many times. The V call is TRBV7-2, the J call TRBJ1-2, with 7 bases that match TRBD1. The CDR3 runs 15 residues. With V trimmed by 0 bases and J by 2 bases, 3 bases remained unmatched. Per germline, CDR1 SGHTA and CDR2 FQGNSA. This CDR3 is CASSLAQGSNYGYTF. The CDR3, as DNA: TGTGCCAGCAGCTTAGCACAGGGGTCGAACTATGGCTACACCTTC.

In the case of this clonotype: This may be a read error, as it is one base from a much larger clone. The CDR3 does not end in the conserved phenylalanine or tryptophan, so this is likely a read error. This chain connects TRBV7-2 to TRBJ2-3; 8 positions match TRBD2. This CDR3 comprises 16 residues. V lost 5 bases, J lost 2 bases, and 9 bases stayed unmatched. CDR1 SGHTA and CDR2 FQGNSA come from the germline V gene. The CDR3 DNA sequence: TGTGCCAGCAGCCGCCTAACTAGCGGATACACAGATACGCAGTATTTA. Its translation: CASSRLTSGYTDTQYL.

This clonotype showed up many times. The chain joins TRBV5-1 to TRBJ1-5; 9 nucleotides match TRBD1. J was trimmed by 7 bases and V by 0 bases; bases with no gene match: 5. The CDR3 extends over 15 amino acids. CDR1 is SGHRS and CDR2 is YFSETQ in the germline V gene. The CDR3 spells CASSLAGQGGQPQHF. The CDR3 coding sequence is TGCGCCAGCAGCTTGGCGGGACAGGGAGGGCAGCCCCAGCATTTT.

At least ten counts were recorded for this clonotype. The CDR3 region is CASSPGPSITDTQYF. CDR3 nucleotides: TGCGCCAGCAGCCCGGGGCCTAGCATCACAGATACGCAGTATTTT. This chain uses TRBV5-1 with TRBJ2-3, with D perhaps TRBD1 or TRBD2 (5 bases each). Germline V gives CDR1 SGHRS, CDR2 YFSETQ. The V gene lost 4 bases and the J gene lost 2 bases, with 14 bases spanning the gap. CDR3 length: 15 amino acids.

The gene calls are TRBV4-3 and TRBJ2-6; no definite D call. The V gene's germline CDR1 is LGHNA and CDR2 YSLEER. This CDR3 region has 16 residues. The ends were cut back, 0 bases at V and 4 bases at J, with 10 bases in the middle. CDR3 nucleotide sequence: TGCGCCAGCAGCCAAGAGGCCTTAACCGGGGCCAACGTCCTGACTTTC. As protein: CASSQEALTGANVLTF.

This clonotype was observed a handful of times. This chain joins TRBV10-2 and TRBJ1-4; TRBD1 matches at 7 bases. Trimming removed 3 bases from V and 4 bases from J; junction bases left unmatched: 5. The CDR3 spans 15 residues. Germline lookup yields CDR1 WSHSY and CDR2 SAAADI. The CDR3 loop is CASSEQGRVNEKLFF. The CDR3 nucleotides read TGCGCCAGCAGTGAACAGGGGCGCGTTAATGAAAAACTGTTTTTT.

This clonotype was recorded many times. The chain couples TRBV11-2 to TRBJ2-3, with 11 bases fitting TRBD2. Germline V CDR1 and CDR2: SGHAT, FQNNGV. V shed 5 bases, J shed 0 bases, and the junction held 4 bases outside the gene matches. The CDR3 sequence is 16 residues long. The CDR3 nucleotides read TGTGCCAGCAGCGTTAGCGGGAGGGTGAGCACAGATACGCAGTATTTT. Translation gives CASSVSGRVSTDTQYF.

This clonotype was observed many times. The CDR3 loop reads CSVEEGQFSYNEQFF. CDR3 bases: TGCAGCGTTGAAGAGGGACAGTTCTCCTACAATGAGCAGTTCTTC. The chain employs TRBV29-1 and TRBJ2-1; 7 bases are shared with TRBD1. The CDR3 is 15 amino acids. Germline-derived CDR1 and CDR2 are SQVTM and ANQGSEA. V was pared by 0 bases and J by 0 bases, with 2 bases of the junction left unmatched.

This clonotype came up many times. This sequence joins TRBV6-5 and TRBJ1-2, with a weak D call TRBD1 (5 bases). Germline CDR1 MNHEY, CDR2 SVGAGI. Trimming cost V 0 bases and J 8 bases, with 16 bases left between them. CDR3 size: 15 residues. The CDR3 coding sequence is TGTGCCAGCAGTTACTCCCCGGGACCGGTTTACGGCTACACCTTC. This encodes CASSYSPGPVYGYTF.

There are a few counts of this clonotype. V is TRBV5-1 and J is TRBJ2-3; 9 nucleotides match TRBD1. Per germline, CDR1 SGHRS and CDR2 YFSETQ. The length of the CDR3 is 14 residues. J was trimmed by 6 bases and V by 0 bases; bases with no gene match: 2. In DNA form, the CDR3 reads TGCGCCAGCAGCTTGGCACAGGGGGCCGATACGCAGTATTTT. Protein: CASSLAQGADTQYF.